The present TCR beta chain was sequenced within a study of blood T cell repertoires in COVID-19. Study-wide background: Samples came from the United States, Italy and Spain, spanning acute and convalescent COVID-19. PBMCs, B-cell-depleted T cells, or T cells were the source of the cDNA or gDNA that made up the material.

Germline V gives CDR1 SGDLS, CDR2 YYNGEE. Trimming removed 3 bases from V and 7 bases from J, with 16 bases in between. The CDR3 totals 14 residues. Original handling: The authors estimated nucleated cell counts from reference gene primer amplification. Profiling relied on immunoSEQ multiplex PCR, and the TCRdb table lists in-frame clones only, not all of them. That table supplies the V and J calls and clone size; D and trimming were determined from the DNA. The table lists over 200,000 clones, roughly 90% of them singletons. The rearrangement links TRBV9 to TRBJ1-2; D is perhaps TRBD1 (5 bases). This sequence was found in a woman in her fifties or sixties with acute or convalescent COVID-19. Input material: peripheral blood. DNA for the CDR3: TGTGCCAGCAGCGCCGGGGAGGGGAAGGCTGGCTACACCTTC. Translated: CASSAGEGKAGYTF.